The present T cell receptor beta chain was sequenced within a study of control samples from healthy donors and cancer patients. Libraries were prepared by immunoSEQ multiplex PCR; TCRdb keeps only in-frame clonotypes and omits some of them. Altogether under 450,000 clones are present, approximately 92% being singletons, with the ten largest covering around 6.8%. The CDR3 totals 14 residues. Germline V gene data show CDR1 as MGHRA and CDR2 as YSYEKL. The V and J ends lost 7 bases and 1 base, in that order; junction bases with no gene match: 6. The sample comprised PBMCs. This receptor was taken from a man in his forties or fifties with head and neck cancer. The rearrangement joins TRBV4-1 to TRBJ1-1; 7 bases agree with TRBD1. The CDR3: CASNPQGSNTEAFF. DNA of the CDR3: TGCGCCAGCAACCCACAGGGGTCGAACACTGAAGCTTTCTTT.